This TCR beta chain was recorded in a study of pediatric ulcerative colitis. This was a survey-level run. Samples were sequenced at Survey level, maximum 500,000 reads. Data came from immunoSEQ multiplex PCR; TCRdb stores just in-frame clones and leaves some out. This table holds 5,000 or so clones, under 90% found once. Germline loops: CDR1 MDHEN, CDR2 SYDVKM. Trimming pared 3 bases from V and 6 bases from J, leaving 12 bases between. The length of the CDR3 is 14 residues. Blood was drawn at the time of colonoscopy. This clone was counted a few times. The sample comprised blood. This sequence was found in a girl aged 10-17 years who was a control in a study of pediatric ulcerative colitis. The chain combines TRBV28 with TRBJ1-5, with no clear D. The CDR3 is CASSFRVEGQPQHF. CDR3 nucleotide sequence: TGTGCCAGCAGTTTTAGGGTGGAGGGTCAGCCCCAGCATTTT.